A single sample gave rise to the 8 T cell receptor beta chains below, sequenced in a study of CD8 T cells in ankylosing spondylitis (dated by TCRdb to about 2017). Library preparation was by 5' RACE. Instrument used: Illumina HiSeq 2500. Using fastp trimming at Q25 and MiXCR clonotype assembly, TCRdb reanalyzed the public sequencing data and kept in-frame beta chains. Rows are unified per CDR3 protein, each entry keeping the most common DNA and genes. The sample table holds around 75,000 distinct CDR3 sequences, of which about 5.7% were seen once. The ten biggest clones cover roughly 2.3% of the sample. Sample: blood, either unsorted or a sorted T cell fraction (not recorded which). The receptor set was obtained from a male donor with ankylosing spondylitis or in good health (not recorded which).

This clonotype was counted ten times or more. The V call is TRBV7-2, the J call TRBJ2-1; 7 nucleotides line up with TRBD2. The CDR3 length is 11 residues. Germline trimming cut 5 bases from V and 9 bases from J; bases unmatched to any gene: 1. The germline V gene has CDR1 SGHTA and CDR2 FQGNSA. In DNA, the CDR3 is TGTGCCAGCAGCGGGGGGGGTGAGCAGTTCTTC. This sequence encodes CASSGGGEQFF.

The chain is built from TRBV20-1 and TRBJ2-5, with D perhaps being TRBD1 or TRBD2 (5 bases each). V lost 4 bases and J 5 bases, leaving 17 bases between the germline ends. Germline CDR1 and CDR2: DFQATT and SNEGSKA (reference sequence). The CDR3 runs 14 residues. The CDR3 bases are TGCAGTGCTACTTGGGACCCCTGGCTGGAGACCCAGTACTTC. This translates into CSATWDPWLETQYF.

Written as DNA, the CDR3 is TGTGCCAGCAGCTTGTCCAATAATAGCTATGGCTACACCTTC. This translates into CASSLSNNSYGYTF. The chain combines TRBV5-5 with TRBJ1-2; no clear D gene. The germline V gene encodes CDR1 SGHKS and CDR2 YYEKEE (reference sequence). V lost 1 base, J lost 4 bases, and 11 bases lay in between. The CDR3 is made up of 14 amino acids.

This clonotype was counted many times. This rearrangement joins TRBV29-1 to TRBJ2-2; D ambiguous. CDR1 SQVTM and CDR2 ANQGSEA come from the germline V gene. Between the trimmed V and J ends, which lost 6 bases and 7 bases, there was a span of 18 bases. The CDR3 spans 14 residues. The CDR3 nucleotides are TGCAGCGTGGCCCTTGTAGTGGGCAGCGGGGAGCTGTTTTTT. Translating gives CSVALVVGSGELFF.

There are many counts of this clonotype. J is TRBJ1-6 and V is TRBV30; D unclear. The CDR3 runs 15 residues. Germline CDR1 reads GTSNPN; CDR2 reads SVGIG (reference sequence). V was shortened by 4 bases and J by 5 bases, with 15 bases between the two germline ends. The CDR3 DNA is TGTGCCTGGATGGACGGGGTGGGGAATAATTCACCCCTCCACTTT. Translating gives CAWMDGVGNNSPLHF.

This clonotype was detected many times. This chain connects TRBV10-2 to TRBJ1-6; a weak D match, TRBD1 (5 bases). CDR1 and CDR2 from the germline V gene are WSHSY and SAAADI. Trimming took off 0 bases at V and 2 bases at J, with 8 bases between the two ends. The CDR3 is 16 amino acids. CDR3 residues: CASSESPGPYNSPLHF. The CDR3 nucleotides read TGCGCCAGCAGTGAGTCGCCAGGGCCCTATAATTCACCCCTCCACTTT.

This clonotype was counted many times. V usage is TRBV20-1 and J usage is TRBJ1-4; no definite D call. This CDR3 is 12 amino acids long. CDR1 is DFQATT, CDR2 SNEGSKA, per germline (reference sequence). Trimming left V 1 base short and J 10 bases short, with 10 bases between. DNA for the CDR3: TGCAGTGCTAGAGGACACCTGGGAAAACTGTTTTTT. Translating gives CSARGHLGKLFF.

This clonotype has at least ten counts. The chain uses TRBV19 and TRBJ2-2, with D tentatively TRBD1 (5 bases). Trimming left V 6 bases short and J 3 bases short, with 11 bases between. This CDR3 is 14 amino acids long. Germline V gene data show CDR1 as LNHDA and CDR2 as SQIVND (reference sequence). CDR3 in amino acids: CASRRVRDTGELFF. The CDR3 coding sequence is TGTGCCAGTAGAAGGGTCAGGGACACCGGGGAGCTGTTTTTT. Full variable domain (outside the CDR3, taken from reference TRBV19 and TRBJ2-2): DGGITQSPKYLFRKEGQNVTLSCEQNLNHDAMYWYRQDPGQGLRLIYYSQIVNDFQKGDIAEGYSVSREKKESFPLTVTSAQKNPTAFYLCASRRVRDTGELFFGEGSRLTVL.